The 9 T cell receptor beta chains below come from one sample, sequenced in a study of blood T cell repertoires in COVID-19. Sequencing was performed with immunoSEQ multiplex PCR; in TCRdb, only in-frame clones are kept and a portion is missing. The table includes around 300,000 clones, about nine tenths detected once. Sequencing input: peripheral blood. Receptors originate from a man aged 45 to 65 with acute or convalescent COVID-19.

This clone came up a few times. This chain uses TRBV6-6 with TRBJ1-5; TRBD1 is a possible D gene (6 bases). Germline V gene lookup returns CDR1 MNHNY and CDR2 SVGAGI (reference sequence). Trimming took 4 bases from V and 4 from J, leaving 8 bases between them. This CDR3 spans 13 amino acids. In nucleotides, the CDR3 is TGTGCCAGCAGTTGGACAGAAAATCAGCCCCAGCATTTT. Protein product: CASSWTENQPQHF.

The rearrangement joins TRBV5-4 to TRBJ2-3, with D uncertain. Germline V gene sequence: CDR1 SGHNT, CDR2 YYREEE (reference sequence). Between the trimmed V and J ends, which lost 4 bases and 2 bases, there was a span of 5 bases. This CDR3 region has 12 residues. The CDR3 reads CASSILTDTQYF. The CDR3 region has the DNA TGTGCCAGCAGCATACTCACAGATACGCAGTATTTT.

V usage is TRBV5-4 and J usage is TRBJ1-6; 7 bases align to TRBD1. V trimming: 3 bases; J trimming: 7 bases; junction bases outside the gene matches: 7. The germline V gene has CDR1 SGHNT and CDR2 YYREEE (reference sequence). CDR3 length: 15 residues. The CDR3 sequence is CASSSGQSLNSPLHF. Here the CDR3 DNA reads TGTGCCAGCAGCTCGGGACAGAGTCTCAATTCACCCCTCCACTTT.

This chain connects TRBV5-1 to TRBJ2-3; no firm D call. CDR3 size: 13 residues. Germline values: CDR1 SGHRS, CDR2 YFSETQ. The V end lost 0 bases, the J end lost 3 bases, and 5 bases lay between the germline ends. DNA for the CDR3: TGCGCCAGCAGCTTGGCCGGGACAGATACGCAGTATTTT. Its protein is CASSLAGTDTQYF. The whole variable domain, remainder taken from reference TRBV5-1 and TRBJ2-3, is KAGVTQTPRYLIKTRGQQVTLSCSPISGHRSVSWYQQTPGQGLQFLFEYFSETQRNKGNFPGRFSGRQFSNSRSEMNVSTLELGDSALYLCASSLAGTDTQYFGPGTRLTVL.

This chain joins TRBV9 and TRBJ2-2; TRBD2 aligns across 11 bases. This CDR3 has 18 amino acids. CDR1 is SGDLS and CDR2 is YYNGEE in the germline V gene. With V trimmed by 4 bases and J by 6 bases, 14 bases remained unmatched. The DNA of the CDR3 is TGTGCCAGCAGCTCCCGGACTAGCGGGCGAATTTTCCCCGGGGAGCTGTTTTTT. Its translation is CASSSRTSGRIFPGELFF.

This chain uses TRBV5-4 with TRBJ2-7; perhaps TRBD2 as D (5 bases). Germline CDR1 SGHNT, CDR2 YYREEE (reference sequence). Trimming removed 2 bases at V and 7 bases at J, with 13 bases between. There are 13 residues in the CDR3. CDR3 DNA sequence: TGTGCCAGCAGCTTACTAGGAATTAAAGAGCAGTACTTC. Translation: CASSLLGIKEQYF. Drawing the rest from reference TRBV5-4 and TRBJ2-7, the complete variable domain is ETGVTQSPTHLIKTRGQQVTLRCSSQSGHNTVSWYQQALGQGPQFIFQYYREEENGRGNFPPRFSGLQFPNYSSELNVNALELDDSALYLCASSLLGIKEQYFGPGTRLTVT.

In its sample, this clone was seen once. This chain joins TRBV4-1 and TRBJ2-3; the match to TRBD2 covers 9 bases. Germline assignment: CDR1 MGHRA and CDR2 YSYEKL. This CDR3 is built from 15 residues. V gave up 0 bases and J gave up 7 bases; unmatched junction bases: 5. CDR3 DNA sequence: TGCGCCAGCAGCCAAGACGTAGCGGGGGTATATACGCAGTATTTT. It translates to CASSQDVAGVYTQYF.

CDR3 region: CASSPGPGGNTEAFF. The CDR3 DNA sequence: TGCGCCAGCAGCCCCGGACCCGGAGGGAACACTGAAGCTTTCTTT. This chain joins TRBV5-1 and TRBJ1-1; no definite D call. V gave up 4 bases and J gave up 1 base, with 14 bases separating them. This CDR3 spans 15 amino acids. Germline V gene data show CDR1 as SGHRS and CDR2 as YFSETQ.

The chain couples TRBV18 to TRBJ2-7; 9 bases are shared with TRBD1. The CDR3 sequence is 15 residues long. Looked up from germline, CDR1 is KGHSH and CDR2 is LQKENI. With 0 bases clipped from V and 2 bases from J, the junction kept 2 bases outside the gene matches. In DNA form, the CDR3 reads TGTGCCAGCTCACCACCTGGACAGGGGACCTACGAGCAGTACTTC. It yields the protein CASSPPGQGTYEQYF.